Listed below are T cell receptor beta chains from one sample, sequenced in a study of CD8 T cells in ankylosing spondylitis. One entry per CDR3 protein, called by TCRdb with MiXCR from the 5' RACE reads. The sample lists 150,000 to 200,000 distinct CDR3 sequences, 11% occurring once. Sequencing used blood, either unsorted or a sorted T cell fraction (not recorded which). The receptor set was obtained from a male donor with ankylosing spondylitis or in good health (not recorded which). Each CDR3 is given with its conserved first and last residue. The D gene is left open where the match is weak. Some rows mark clone size as missing; the rest say once, few, many or name a class of expanded clone.

many,-,TRBJ2-3,TRBV5-1,CASSLGVAEGTDTQYF,TGCGCCAGCAGCTTGGGAGTAGCGGAGGGCACAGATACGCAGTATTTT
many,-,TRBJ1-1,TRBV20-1,CSAPPGQTNTEAFF,TGCAGTGCGCCGCCGGGACAAACGAACACTGAAGCTTTCTTT
-,TRBD1,TRBJ2-7,TRBV5-5,CASSLRDSNYEQYF,TGTGCCAGCAGCTTGAGGGACAGCAACTACGAGCAGTACTTC
many,-,TRBJ1-2,TRBV5-1,CASSLEGVENYGYTF,TGCGCCAGCAGCTTGGAAGGGGTTGAGAACTATGGCTACACCTTC
-,TRBD1,TRBJ1-4,TRBV11-2,CASSLKAGGATTNEKLFF,TGTGCCAGCAGCTTAAAAGCAGGGGGCGCAACAACTAATGAAAAACTGTTTTTT
many,-,TRBJ1-1,TRBV9,CASSVAGNTEAFF,TGTGCCAGCAGCGTAGCCGGGAACACTGAAGCTTTCTTT
many,TRBD1,TRBJ2-7,TRBV20-1,CSKTGSNEQYF,TGCAGCAAGACAGGGTCCAACGAGCAGTACTTC
many,-,TRBJ1-6,TRBV29-1,CSVSQGAYNSPLHF,TGCAGCGTTTCCCAGGGAGCTTATAATTCACCCCTCCACTTT
many,-,TRBJ1-6,TRBV5-1,CASSLVGASSYNSPLHF,TGCGCCAGCAGCTTGGTCGGGGCTAGCTCCTATAATTCACCCCTCCACTTT
many,-,TRBJ1-5,TRBV20-1,CSAPDRFNQPQHF,TGCAGTGCTCCTGACAGGTTCAATCAGCCCCAGCATTTT
-,TRBD2,TRBJ2-7,TRBV29-1,CSVRGKVAGVPDEQYF,TGCAGCGTTAGGGGTAAGGTAGCGGGAGTACCCGACGAGCAGTACTTC
-,-,TRBJ2-3,TRBV19,CASNKRETDTQYF,TGTGCCAGTAATAAGCGAGAGACAGATACGCAGTATTTT
many,-,TRBJ2-1,TRBV5-5,CASSLVAGMHNEQFF,TGTGCCAGCAGCTTGGTGGCAGGGATGCACAATGAGCAGTTCTTC
many,-,TRBJ1-3,TRBV29-1,CSVLTGVNSGNTIYF,TGCAGCGTCCTGACAGGCGTTAATTCTGGAAACACCATATATTTT
many,-,TRBJ2-3,TRBV10-3,CATRGPASTDTQYF,TGTGCCACCCGGGGACCCGCGAGCACAGATACGCAGTATTTT
few,-,TRBJ2-2,TRBV7-9,CASSLSTDAGELFF,TGTGCCAGCAGCTTATCGACCGACGCCGGGGAGCTGTTTTTT
-,-,TRBJ1-6,TRBV3-1,CTSSRATVGGNSPLHF,TGTACCAGCAGCCGTGCAACCGTCGGGGGTAATTCACCCCTCCACTTT
many,-,TRBJ2-5,TRBV18,CASSPQGETQYF,TGTGCCAGCTCACCGCAAGGGGAGACCCAGTACTTC
-,-,TRBJ2-7,TRBV5-1,CASSLSPGSYEQYF,TGCGCCAGCAGCTTGTCACCAGGGTCCTACGAGCAGTACTTC
many,-,TRBJ2-2,TRBV20-1,CSARGGVGYTGELFF,TGCAGTGCTAGAGGCGGGGTCGGGTACACCGGGGAGCTGTTTTTT
-,-,TRBJ2-5,TRBV2,CVSSEGTRGAQYF,TGTGTCAGCAGTGAAGGAACAAGGGGAGCCCAGTACTTC
many,-,TRBJ1-5,TRBV9,CASSVGSGYNQPQHF,TGTGCCAGCAGCGTAGGATCTGGGTACAATCAGCCCCAGCATTTT
few,TRBD2,TRBJ2-5,TRBV7-2,CASSLSTSDETQYF,TGTGCCAGCAGCTTAAGCACTAGCGATGAGACCCAGTACTTC
-,-,TRBJ2-2,TRBV2,CASRFATNTGELFF,TGTGCCAGCCGGTTTGCTACCAACACCGGGGAGCTGTTTTTT
many,-,TRBJ2-7,TRBV4-3,CASSLNRVGSYEQYF,TGCGCCAGCAGCCTTAACAGGGTAGGCTCCTACGAGCAGTACTTC
-,-,TRBJ1-4,TRBV11-2,CASSLGQGPATNEKLFF,TGTGCCAGCAGCTTAGGGCAGGGCCCTGCAACTAATGAAAAACTGTTTTTT
-,TRBD2,TRBJ2-1,TRBV24-1,CATSDWAREYNEQFF,TGTGCCACCAGTGATTGGGCGCGGGAGTACAATGAGCAGTTCTTC
-,-,TRBJ2-7,TRBV7-2,CASSLALGSRDEQYF,TGTGCCAGCAGCTTAGCTTTGGGGTCCAGGGACGAGCAGTACTTC
many,-,TRBJ1-1,TRBV10-1,CASSESWGPDTEAFF,TGCGCCAGCAGTGAGTCGTGGGGGCCGGACACTGAAGCTTTCTTT
many,-,TRBJ2-3,TRBV6-2/TRBV6-3,CASSYATFSTDTQYF,TGTGCCAGCAGTTACGCTACATTTAGCACAGATACGCAGTATTTT
-,-,TRBJ2-1,TRBV7-8,CASSFTSFHEQFF,TGTGCCAGCAGCTTTACTAGTTTCCATGAGCAGTTCTTC
many,-,TRBJ1-2,TRBV6-2/TRBV6-3,CASSYSENSYGYTF,TGTGCCAGCAGTTACTCGGAAAACTCTTATGGCTACACCTTC
many,-,TRBJ2-1,TRBV5-1,CASSLLLDEQFF,TGCGCCAGCAGCTTACTATTGGATGAGCAGTTCTTC
many,-,TRBJ1-1,TRBV20-1,CSARDGGNTEAFF,TGCAGTGCTAGAGATGGGGGAAACACTGAAGCTTTCTTT
many,-,TRBJ2-1,TRBV7-6,CASEGGNEQFF,TGTGCCAGCGAGGGGGGGAATGAGCAGTTCTTC
many,TRBD2,TRBJ2-1,TRBV12-3/TRBV12-4,CASRPLAGGPSEQFF,TGTGCCAGCAGACCCCTAGCGGGAGGGCCATCTGAGCAGTTCTTC
few,-,TRBJ2-3,TRBV29-1,CSVGTGTDTQYF,TGCAGCGTTGGTACCGGCACAGATACGCAGTATTTT
many,-,TRBJ1-2,TRBV4-3,CASSQGTLNYGYTF,TGCGCCAGCAGCCAAGGGACTCTTAACTATGGCTACACCTTC
many,-,TRBJ2-3,TRBV15,CATSRPTGRDTQYF,TGTGCCACCAGCAGACCAACCGGAAGGGATACGCAGTATTTT
many,TRBD1,TRBJ1-4,TRBV7-9,CASSLWTGGRTNEKLFF,TGTGCCAGCAGCCTTTGGACAGGGGGAAGAACTAATGAAAAACTGTTTTTT
few,-,TRBJ2-5,TRBV7-9,CASSNQGRETQYF,TGTGCCAGCAGCAATCAGGGGAGAGAGACCCAGTACTTC
many,-,TRBJ2-3,TRBV10-2,CASRVGGLTDTQYF,TGCGCCAGTCGGGTGGGGGGGCTGACAGATACGCAGTATTTT
-,-,TRBJ1-3,TRBV9,CASSVETSGNTIYF,TGTGCCAGCAGCGTAGAGACCTCTGGAAACACCATATATTTT
few,-,TRBJ1-4,TRBV7-9,CASSLPTGNEKLFF,TGTGCCAGCAGCCTCCCAACAGGGAATGAAAAACTGTTTTTT
many,-,TRBJ1-1,TRBV5-1,CASSIAGSGNTEAFF,TGCGCCAGCAGTATCGCAGGGTCCGGGAACACTGAAGCTTTCTTT
many,TRBD1,TRBJ1-2,TRBV10-3,CAISGQAGPYGYTF,TGTGCCATCAGCGGACAGGCAGGGCCCTATGGCTACACCTTC
many,TRBD2,TRBJ2-1,TRBV6-2/TRBV6-3,CASSYSASGGLSYNEQFF,TGTGCCAGCAGTTACTCGGCTAGCGGGGGCCTTTCCTACAATGAGCAGTTCTTC
many,-,TRBJ2-7,TRBV29-1,CSVESAGTGSYEQYF,TGCAGCGTTGAGTCGGCCGGGACGGGATCCTACGAGCAGTACTTC
many,-,TRBJ1-5,TRBV19,CASSIGQGPLQPQHF,TGTGCCAGTAGTATCGGGCAGGGGCCGCTTCAGCCCCAGCATTTT
few,TRBD2,TRBJ2-7,TRBV4-2,CASSQSGSGNTYEQYF,TGTGCCAGCAGCCAATCAGGTAGCGGGAATACCTACGAGCAGTACTTC
many,-,TRBJ2-2,TRBV28,CASTSTGELFF,TGTGCCAGCACCTCCACCGGGGAGCTGTTTTTT
many,TRBD1,TRBJ1-6,TRBV12-3/TRBV12-4,CASSLSTGTAPLHF,TGTGCCAGCAGTTTATCGACAGGGACCGCACCCCTCCACTTT
many,TRBD1,TRBJ1-2,TRBV20-1,CSALVTGTGGYTF,TGCAGTGCCCTTGTGACAGGGACTGGAGGCTACACCTTC
many,-,TRBJ1-6,TRBV11-2,CASSFASSPLHF,TGTGCCAGCAGCTTTGCAAGTTCACCCCTCCACTTT